Listed here are 27 T cell receptor beta chains from one sample, sequenced in a study of early T cells in non-severe SARS-CoV-2 infection. TCRdb ran MiXCR on the 5' RACE reads and lists one entry per CDR3 protein. The table includes 45,000 to 75,000 distinct CDR3 sequences, over 10% detected once. Source material: whole blood. The source is an adult who was a healthcare worker with PCR-confirmed SARS-CoV-2 infection or an uninfected control (not recorded which).

In its sample, this clonotype was seen a few times. The V and J genes are TRBV14 and TRBJ2-1; tentatively, D is TRBD2 (5 bases). This CDR3 has 16 residues. Germline V gene data show CDR1 as SGHDN and CDR2 as FVKESK. Trimming removed 3 bases from V and 8 bases from J, with 20 bases in between. The CDR3 region is CASSHGPTEARDEQFF. The DNA of the CDR3 is TGTGCCAGCAGCCATGGACCGACTGAGGCGCGGGATGAGCAGTTCTTC.

This clonotype occurred many times. The chain uses TRBV19 and TRBJ1-5; TRBD1 is a possible D gene (5 bases). V lost 3 bases and J 0 bases, leaving 6 bases between the germline ends. This CDR3 has 14 residues. The germline V gene encodes CDR1 LNHDA and CDR2 SQIVND (reference sequence). CDR3 nucleotides: TGTGCCAGTAGTATGGGGGGTAGCAATCAGCCCCAGCATTTT. Its protein product is CASSMGGSNQPQHF.

This clonotype was detected many times. The chain employs TRBV5-1 and TRBJ1-2, with D unclear. From germline, CDR1 is SGHRS and CDR2 YFSETQ. This CDR3 contains 14 residues. V was trimmed by 0 bases and J by 5 bases, leaving 11 bases between them. The CDR3 DNA reads as TGCGCCAGCAGCTTGGATTCCGCACTTTATGGCTACACCTTC. Amino acids: CASSLDSALYGYTF.

This clonotype came up many times. The gene calls are TRBV6-2 or TRBV6-3 and TRBJ1-1; D not certain. CDR1 is MNHEY and CDR2 is SVGEGT in the germline V gene. Between the trimmed V and J ends, which lost 6 bases and 2 bases, there was a span of 10 bases. This CDR3 is built from 13 residues. CDR3: CASSLDFNTEAFF. As DNA, the CDR3 is TGTGCCAGCAGCTTGGACTTTAACACTGAAGCTTTCTTT.

In its sample, this clonotype was seen a few times. The V and J genes are TRBV4-1 and TRBJ2-6, with 7 bases fitting TRBD2. CDR3 length: 17 residues. Germline trimming cut 4 bases from V and 2 bases from J; bases unmatched to any gene: 8. From germline, CDR1 is MGHRA and CDR2 YSYEKL. Written as DNA, the CDR3 is TGCGCCAGCAGCCTCCCGCCTCGGGGGGCTGGGGCCAACGTCCTGACTTTC. Encoded protein: CASSLPPRGAGANVLTF.

This clonotype rates as medium-sized. V and J are TRBV28 and TRBJ2-7, with D unresolved. The V end was cut by 2 bases, the J end by 4 bases, with 6 bases between. CDR1 and CDR2 from the germline V gene are MDHEN and SYDVKM. CDR3 length: 12 amino acids. As DNA, the CDR3 is TGTGCCAGCAGTTTAGTCGGTTACGAGCAGTACTTC. Translation gives CASSLVGYEQYF.

The chain combines TRBV30 with TRBJ2-3, with 10 bases identical to TRBD2. Germline V gene lookup returns CDR1 GTSNPN and CDR2 SVGIG (reference sequence). This CDR3 has 13 residues. Germline trimming cut 2 bases from V and 6 bases from J; bases unmatched to any gene: 2. The DNA for the CDR3 is TGTGCCTGGAGTACGGGACTAGCGGATACGCAGTATTTT. This gives the protein CAWSTGLADTQYF. The whole variable domain, remainder taken from reference TRBV30 and TRBJ2-3, is SQTIHQWPATLVQPVGSPLSLECTVEGTSNPNLYWYRQAAGRGLQLLFYSVGIGQISSEVPQNLSASRPQDRQFILSSKKLLLSDSGFYLCAWSTGLADTQYFGPGTRLTVL.

This chain joins TRBV20-1 and TRBJ2-6, with D maybe TRBD2 (5 bases). Looked up from germline, CDR1 is DFQATT and CDR2 is SNEGSKA (reference sequence). Trimming cost V 3 bases and J 0 bases, with 6 bases left between them. The CDR3 is made up of 14 amino acids. This chain's CDR3 is CSASRGSGANVLTF. DNA for the CDR3: TGCAGTGCTAGTCGGGGCTCTGGGGCCAACGTCCTGACTTTC.

The table lists this clonotype with many counts. The rearrangement joins TRBV18 to TRBJ2-7; 10 nucleotides match TRBD1. After removal of 5 bases from V and 4 bases from J, the junction contained 5 bases not matched to a gene. Germline V gives CDR1 KGHSH, CDR2 LQKENI. The CDR3 covers 14 residues. CDR3 protein: CASSVGTGEYEQYF. CDR3 nucleotides: TGTGCCAGCTCAGTCGGGACAGGGGAGTACGAGCAGTACTTC. Drawing the rest from reference TRBV18 and TRBJ2-7, the complete variable domain is NAGVMQNPRHLVRRRGQEARLRCSPMKGHSHVYWYRQLPEEGLKFMVYLQKENIIDESGMPKERFSAEFPKEGPSILRIQQVVRGDSAAYFCASSVGTGEYEQYFGPGTRLTVT.

The V and J genes are TRBV7-8 and TRBJ2-7, with D perhaps TRBD1 (6 bases). CDR3 size: 14 residues. The V gene's germline CDR1 is SGHVS and CDR2 FQNEAQ. Trimming pared 5 bases from V and 2 bases from J, leaving 13 bases between. The chain's CDR3 is CASSPGTRAYEQYF. The CDR3 nucleotides read TGTGCCAGCAGCCCTGGGACACGGGCCTACGAGCAGTACTTC.

V usage is TRBV15 and J usage is TRBJ1-4; no clear D gene. Germline V gene data show CDR1 as LNHNV and CDR2 as YYDKDF (reference sequence). Between the trimmed V and J ends, which lost 0 bases and 7 bases, there was a span of 9 bases. The CDR3 runs 14 residues. CDR3 nucleotides: TGTGCCACCAGCAGAGATGTGGGGAGTGAAAAACTGTTTTTT. Amino acid sequence: CATSRDVGSEKLFF. Complete variable domain (other parts from reference TRBV15 and TRBJ1-4): DAMVIQNPRYQVTQFGKPVTLSCSQTLNHNVMYWYQQKSSQAPKLLFHYYDKDFNNEADTPDNFQSRRPNTSFCFLDIRSPGLGDTAMYLCATSRDVGSEKLFFGSGTQLSVL.

DNA for the CDR3: TGTGCCAGCAGCTTAGGCGTAGGGGGGTACGAGCAGTACTTC. This codes for CASSLGVGGYEQYF. The V gene is TRBV7-2, the J gene TRBJ2-7; D may be TRBD1 or TRBD2 (6 bases each). V lost 1 base and J lost 4, with 11 bases in between. Germline-derived CDR1 and CDR2 are SGHTA and FQGNSA. The CDR3 is 14 residues long. The full variable domain, rest sourced from reference TRBV7-2 and TRBJ2-7, is GAGVSQSPSNKVTEKGKDVELRCDPISGHTALYWYRQSLGQGLEFLIYFQGNSAPDKSGLPSDRFSAERTGGSVSTLTIQRTQQEDSAVYLCASSLGVGGYEQYFGPGTRLTVT.

V and J are TRBV6-4 and TRBJ2-3; D remains unclear. V was pared by 3 bases and J by 0 bases, with 10 bases between. Per the germline V gene, CDR1 is MRHNA and CDR2 is SNTAGT. This CDR3 contains 15 residues. CDR3 amino acids: CASSEGVASTDTQYF. The CDR3 DNA sequence: TGTGCCAGCAGTGAGGGCGTCGCTAGCACAGATACGCAGTATTTT.

The chain joins TRBV3-1 to TRBJ2-5; D gene unclear. CDR3 size: 14 residues. The ends were cut back, 4 bases at V and 1 base at J, with 10 bases in the middle. Germline V gene sequence: CDR1 LGHDT, CDR2 YNNKEL (reference sequence). This CDR3 is CASSPTWTQETQYF. DNA of the CDR3: TGTGCCAGCAGCCCGACGTGGACCCAAGAGACCCAGTACTTC.

The CDR3 here is CASSYAYNEQFF. CDR3 nucleotide sequence: TGTGCCAGCAGTTACGCATACAATGAGCAGTTCTTC. V and J are TRBV6-2 or TRBV6-3 and TRBJ2-1; D gene unclear. Germline CDR1 MNHEY, CDR2 SVGEGT. Trimming stripped 2 bases from V and 4 bases from J, with 3 bases between. There are 12 residues in the CDR3.

Many counts were recorded for this clonotype. This rearrangement joins TRBV11-2 to TRBJ2-1; no reliable D call. V was cut by 1 base and J by 3 bases, with 7 bases left in between. The length of the CDR3 is 14 residues. Germline lookup yields CDR1 SGHAT and CDR2 FQNNGV. The CDR3 loop is CASSLATHYNEQFF. As DNA, the CDR3 is TGTGCCAGCAGCTTAGCTACCCACTACAATGAGCAGTTCTTC.

This clonotype occurred a few times. The V call is TRBV20-1, the J call TRBJ2-1; D possibly uses TRBD1 or TRBD2 (6 bases each). The CDR3 runs to 12 residues. Germline values: CDR1 DFQATT, CDR2 SNEGSKA (reference sequence). The V end was cut by 4 bases, the J end by 8 bases, with 12 bases between. The CDR3 bases are TGCAGTGCTATCCGGAGGGGGGATGAGCAGTTCTTC. This gives the protein CSAIRRGDEQFF.

V is TRBV30 and J is TRBJ2-7; 10 positions match TRBD1. This CDR3 spans 16 amino acids. Unmatched junction bases numbered 11, after V lost 3 bases and J lost 3 bases. In germline, CDR1 is GTSNPN, CDR2 SVGIG (reference sequence). The CDR3 sequence: CAWRHGPGQGNYEQYF. The DNA of the CDR3 is TGTGCCTGGAGGCACGGGCCGGGACAGGGGAACTACGAGCAGTACTTC.

The genes are TRBV29-1 and TRBJ2-5; D is unresolved. The CDR3 loop spans 13 amino acids. From germline, CDR1 is SQVTM and CDR2 ANQGSEA. Trimming removed 3 bases at V and 0 bases at J, with 8 bases between. CDR3 loop: CSVEAINQETQYF. DNA of the CDR3: TGCAGCGTTGAGGCTATCAACCAAGAGACCCAGTACTTC.

Ten or more counts support this clonotype. The chain joins TRBV28 to TRBJ1-1; D unclear. CDR3 length equals 11 residues. Trimming shortened V by 5 bases and J by 11 bases, and 12 bases separated the two germline ends. Germline values: CDR1 MDHEN, CDR2 SYDVKM. The CDR3 region is CASSGGFGAFF. CDR3 nucleotides: TGTGCCAGCAGTGGAGGGTTTGGTGCTTTCTTT.

This clonotype was counted only a few times. The chain joins TRBV18 to TRBJ2-7; a weak D match, TRBD2 (6 bases). V dropped 5 bases and J dropped 2 bases, with 10 bases sitting between them. Germline V gives CDR1 KGHSH, CDR2 LQKENI. The CDR3 is made up of 13 amino acids. This chain's CDR3 is CASSSGFAYEQYF. CDR3 bases: TGTGCCAGCTCAAGCGGGTTTGCCTACGAGCAGTACTTC.

The V and J genes are TRBV5-1 and TRBJ2-1; no clear D gene. Germline V gene lookup returns CDR1 SGHRS and CDR2 YFSETQ. The CDR3 loop spans 14 amino acids. The V end lost 4 bases, the J end lost 6 bases, and 14 bases lay between the germline ends. The CDR3 reads CASSPNPRVNEQFF. Written as DNA, the CDR3 is TGCGCCAGCAGCCCCAACCCCAGAGTCAATGAGCAGTTCTTC.

This clonotype was seen many times. The rearrangement uses TRBV18 and TRBJ2-7; D possibly corresponds to TRBD1 (5 bases). The germline CDR1 and CDR2 sequences are KGHSH and LQKENI. Deletions cut 6 bases from V and 6 bases from J, with 9 bases between. CDR3 length: 11 amino acids. The CDR3 sequence: CASSLQGEQYF. The CDR3 DNA reads TGTGCCAGCTCTCTTCAGGGCGAGCAGTACTTC.

The table lists this clonotype with many counts. The chain uses TRBV6-5 and TRBJ1-6; tentatively, D is TRBD1 (5 bases). CDR1 and CDR2 (germline): MNHEY, SVGAGI. The CDR3 sequence is 17 residues long. V lost 6 bases, J lost 2 bases, and 17 bases lay in between. CDR3 region: CASRISAARAYNSPLHF. The CDR3 bases are TGTGCCAGCAGAATATCGGCCGCCAGGGCCTATAATTCACCCCTCCACTTT.

V is TRBV2 and J is TRBJ2-5, with 9 bases fitting TRBD2. Germline lookup yields CDR1 SNHLY and CDR2 FYNNEI. J lost 2 bases, V lost 6 bases, and 4 bases had no gene match. The CDR3 length is 14 residues. The CDR3 loop reads CASRALAGQETQYF. The CDR3 DNA reads as TGTGCCAGCAGAGCCCTAGCGGGGCAAGAGACCCAGTACTTC.

This chain uses TRBV10-3 with TRBJ1-2, with D possibly being TRBD1 (5 bases). This CDR3 spans 14 amino acids. Germline CDR1 reads ENHRY; CDR2 reads SYGVKD. Trimming removed 3 bases from V and 5 bases from J, with 13 bases in between. CDR3 residues: CAISDPGHEYGYTF. For the CDR3, the DNA is TGTGCCATCAGTGACCCCGGACATGAATATGGCTACACCTTC.

This clonotype has a handful of counts. V gene TRBV6-5 combines with J gene TRBJ2-2; possibly TRBD2 for D (5 bases). CDR1 and CDR2 from the germline V gene are MNHEY and SVGAGI. The CDR3 has 15 residues. With 5 bases removed from V and 4 bases from J, the gap between germline ends came to 14 bases. CDR3 bases: TGTGCCAGCAGTCAAAACCCCGGGATCACCGGGGAGCTGTTTTTT. This translates into CASSQNPGITGELFF.